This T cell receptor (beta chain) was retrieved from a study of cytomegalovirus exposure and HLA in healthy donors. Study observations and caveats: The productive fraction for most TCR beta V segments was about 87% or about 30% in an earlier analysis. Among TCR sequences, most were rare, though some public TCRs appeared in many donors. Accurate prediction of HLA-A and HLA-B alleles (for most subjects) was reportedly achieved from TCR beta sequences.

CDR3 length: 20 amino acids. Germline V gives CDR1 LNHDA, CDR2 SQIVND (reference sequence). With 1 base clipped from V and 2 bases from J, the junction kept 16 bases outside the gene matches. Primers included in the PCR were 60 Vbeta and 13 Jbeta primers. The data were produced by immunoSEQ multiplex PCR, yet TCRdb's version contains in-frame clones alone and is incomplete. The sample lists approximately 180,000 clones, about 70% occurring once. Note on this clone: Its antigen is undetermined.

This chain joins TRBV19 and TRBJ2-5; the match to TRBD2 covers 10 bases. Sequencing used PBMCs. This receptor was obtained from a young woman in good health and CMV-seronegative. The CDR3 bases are TGTGCCAGTAGTATAGTTGGACTAGCGGAGATTCCAACACCACAAGAGACCCAGTACTTC. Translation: CASSIVGLAEIPTPQETQYF.